This is a list of T cell receptor beta chains from one sample in a study of patients and donors after allogeneic stem cell transplantation. TCRdb ran MiXCR on the RT-PCR reads and lists one entry per CDR3 protein. The sample shows around 23,000 distinct CDR3 sequences, under 55% of them seen only once. Sequences were obtained from blood, either unsorted or a sorted T cell fraction (not recorded which). These receptors all stem from a human donor who was either an allogeneic HSCT recipient or a stem cell or donor lymphocyte infusion donor (not recorded which). It is not recorded whose cells these are; they may come from a transplant donor. Each CDR3 is given with its conserved first and last residue. A D gene is named only where the DNA matches it firmly. A row's size may be missing; if present it is once, few, many or a size class.

j_call v_call d_call clone_size cdr3_nt cdr3_aa
TRBJ2-7 TRBV5-1 NA NA TGCGCCAGCAGCTTGGACCGAACAGGGACCTACGAGCAGTACTTC CASSLDRTGTYEQYF
TRBJ2-7 TRBV29-1 NA NA TGCAGCGTTGCGGTTGGGTACGAGCAGTACTTC CSVAVGYEQYF
TRBJ2-6 TRBV5-5 NA NA TGTGCCAGCAGCTTGGTCACAGGGAGAGCTGGGGCCAACGTCCTGACTTTC CASSLVTGRAGANVLTF
TRBJ1-3 TRBV10-2 NA NA TGCGCCAGCAGCGTCCTCGGCGGACGGAGGATATCTGGAAACACCATATATTTT CASSVLGGRRISGNTIYF
TRBJ2-2 TRBV20-1 NA NA TGCAGTGCTAGAAGATTGGGGGACGCCGGGGAGCTGTTTTTT CSARRLGDAGELFF
TRBJ1-6 TRBV6-5 TRBD1 NA TGTGCCAGCAGCCGGACAGGGCAGGATAATTCACCCCTCCACTTT CASSRTGQDNSPLHF
TRBJ1-4 TRBV27 TRBD1 few TGTGCCAGCAGTTTATCGCGGGACAGACCTAATGAAAAACTGTTTTTT CASSLSRDRPNEKLFF
TRBJ1-4 TRBV4-1 TRBD1 NA TGCGCCAGCAGCAAGCCGGGACAGGGGGCGGGTGAAAAACTGTTTTTT CASSKPGQGAGEKLFF
TRBJ2-4 TRBV5-1 NA few TGCGCCAGCAGCCCCGAAGGGCTCTCAAACATTCAGTACTTC CASSPEGLSNIQYF
TRBJ2-7 TRBV27 NA NA TGTGCCAGCAGTTTCCTTTCATCCTACGAGCAGTACTTC CASSFLSSYEQYF
TRBJ2-5 TRBV6-5 NA NA TGTGCCGATAGGGGCTGCAACCAAGAGACCCAGTACTTC CADRGCNQETQYF
TRBJ2-3 TRBV5-1 NA NA TGCGCCAGCAGCTTCGACACGGGAGATACGCAGTATTTT CASSFDTGDTQYF
TRBJ1-4 TRBV15 NA few TGTGCCACCAGCAGGCCCGACAGCTCAACTAATGAAAAACTGTTTTTT CATSRPDSSTNEKLFF
TRBJ1-2 TRBV6-5 NA few TGTGCCTCGGCCCGAGATGGCAGGGCCTATGGCTACACCTTC CASARDGRAYGYTF
TRBJ1-3 TRBV21-1 NA once TGTGCCAGGGTACAGGGCCCAAGCTCTGGAAACACCATATATTTT CARVQGPSSGNTIYF
TRBJ1-2 TRBV12-3/TRBV12-4 NA NA TGTGCCAGCACCCATCCAGGGCGGCACGGCTACACCTTC CASTHPGRHGYTF
TRBJ1-5 TRBV7-6 NA NA TGTGCCAGCAGCTTAGTTTCCGACAGGTACAATCAGCCCCAGCATTTT CASSLVSDRYNQPQHF
TRBJ1-4 TRBV28 NA NA TGTGCCAGCAGTTCAGGGGTGGGCTTCGAAAAACTGTTTTTT CASSSGVGFEKLFF
TRBJ2-2 TRBV6-1 NA NA TGTGCCAGCAGTGAACTGGGTGGAACCGGGGAGCTGTTTTTT CASSELGGTGELFF
TRBJ2-5 TRBV5-6 NA NA TGTGCCAGCAGCTTGTCCGATCAGACCCAGTACTTC CASSLSDQTQYF
TRBJ1-1 TRBV12-3/TRBV12-4 NA NA TGTGCCAGCAGTTTAATCTTGAACACTGAAGCTTTCTTT CASSLILNTEAFF
TRBJ1-4 TRBV15 NA NA TGTGCCACCAGCAGACAATCTCGGGGGGAAAAACTGTTTTTT CATSRQSRGEKLFF
TRBJ2-1 TRBV7-3 TRBD2 few TGTGCCAGCGGGACTAGCGGACCAAACAATGAGCAGTTCTTC CASGTSGPNNEQFF
TRBJ2-3 TRBV7-3 TRBD1 NA TGTGCCAGCAGCTTAGGACAGGGGGGTACGCAGTATTTT CASSLGQGGTQYF
TRBJ1-1 TRBV3-1 NA many TGTGCCAGCAGCCAACACCTGAACACTGAAGCTTTCTTT CASSQHLNTEAFF
TRBJ2-5 TRBV4-1 NA NA TGCGCCAGCAGCCAAGATTGGGGAATTGGGGAGACCCAGTACTTC CASSQDWGIGETQYF
TRBJ1-1 TRBV12-3/TRBV12-4 NA NA TGTGCCAGCAGTTTATTCCCCGGCAGGATGAACACTGAAGCTTTCTTT CASSLFPGRMNTEAFF
TRBJ2-3 TRBV27 TRBD2 NA TGTGCCACCCGCTGGGGACTAGCGGATACGCAGTATTTT CATRWGLADTQYF
TRBJ1-1 TRBV19 NA NA TGTGCCAGTAGTGGCCAGGTCTACACTGAAGCTTTCTTT CASSGQVYTEAFF
TRBJ1-2 TRBV12-3/TRBV12-4 TRBD1 few TGTGCCAGCAGTTTGGGACAGAATTATGGCTACACCTTC CASSLGQNYGYTF
TRBJ1-2 TRBV12-3/TRBV12-4 NA NA TGTGCCAGCACCTTCGCCGGGTATGGCTACACCTTC CASTFAGYGYTF